Listed below are T cell receptor beta chains from one sample, sequenced in a study of blood T cell repertoires in COVID-19. Assay: immunoSEQ multiplex PCR; the TCRdb copy retains only in-frame clones and omits some. The data show 84,000 or so clones, with approximately 80% seen just once and approximately 12% held by the top ten. Sequenced input: peripheral blood. These receptors all come from a woman in her sixties or seventies with active or convalescent COVID-19. Each CDR3 is given with its conserved first and last residue. Fields, in order: clone size, D gene, V gene, CDR3 length, J gene, CDR3 DNA, CDR3 protein. The D gene is left open where the match is weak. Size is stated for part of the rows, as once, few or many counts, or as a class when the clone is expanded.

>-|TRBD2|TRBV11-3|16|TRBJ2-1
TGTGCCAGCAGCCTAACTAGCGGGGGGCCGTCTACTGAGCAGTTCTTC
CASSLTSGGPSTEQFF
>once|-|TRBV5-1|12|TRBJ2-1
TGCGCCAGCAGCTTGCAGGGATATGAGCAGTTCTTC
CASSLQGYEQFF
>-|TRBD1|TRBV2|16|TRBJ1-2
TGTGCCAGCAGCTCAAGCACCGGGACAGGGGGTAATGGCTACACCTTC
CASSSSTGTGGNGYTF
>-|TRBD1|TRBV7-9|15|TRBJ1-4
TGTGCCAGCAGCGACTCGACAGGGTGGAGTGAAAAACTGTTTTTT
CASSDSTGWSEKLFF
>-|-|TRBV19|14|TRBJ2-7
TGTGCCAGTAGAACAAAAGGGGGAGCCTACGAGCAGTACTTC
CASRTKGGAYEQYF
>few|TRBD1|TRBV7-6|15|TRBJ2-2
TGTGCCAGCAGCGCCGACAGGGCGAACACCGGGGAGCTGTTTTTT
CASSADRANTGELFF
>-|-|TRBV6-5|13|TRBJ2-5
TGTGCCAGCAGTCTGGGGCCACGAGGGACCCAGTACTTC
CASSLGPRGTQYF
>-|-|TRBV29-1|12|TRBJ2-7
TGCAGCAGTTTAGGAGACTCCTACGAGCAGTACTTC
CSSLGDSYEQYF
>-|TRBD1|TRBV6-5|14|TRBJ2-7
TGTGCCAGCAGTTCACAGGGGAAGTCCTACGAGCAGTACTTC
CASSSQGKSYEQYF
>-|TRBD1|TRBV6-5|14|TRBJ1-1
TGTGCCAGCAGGCCGGGGACAGCCCCTCCTGAAGCTTTCTTT
CASRPGTAPPEAFF
>-|TRBD2|TRBV14|16|TRBJ2-1
TGTGCCAGCGGCTCGTTAGCGGGGAGCTCCTACAATGAGCAGTTCTTC
CASGSLAGSSYNEQFF
>-|-|TRBV27|16|TRBJ1-2
TGTGCCAGCAGTTTATCCCTCCCGGGTGGACTTGGTGGCTACACCTTC
CASSLSLPGGLGGYTF
>-|-|TRBV11-2|17|TRBJ2-3
TGTGCCAGCAGCTTATCCCCCGGATGGGGGGATGCAGATACGCAGTATTTT
CASSLSPGWGDADTQYF
>-|TRBD1|TRBV5-1|15|TRBJ2-7
TGCGCCAGCAGCTTGTTAGGGACAGGGCTCTACGAGCAGTACTTC
CASSLLGTGLYEQYF
>few|-|TRBV21-1|16|TRBJ1-2
TGTGCCAGCAGCAGAGGGATTGGACAGGCGAACTATGGCTACACCTTC
CASSRGIGQANYGYTF
>few|TRBD1|TRBV6-6|15|TRBJ1-6
TGTGCCAGCAGTCCGACAGGGGCCCAAAATTCACCCCTCCACTTT
CASSPTGAQNSPLHF
>-|-|TRBV5-1|15|TRBJ2-1
TGCGCCAGCAGCTTTGTGGGGGGGGGCCCCCATGAGCAGTTCTTC
CASSFVGGGPHEQFF
>-|TRBD1|TRBV19|14|TRBJ2-7
TGTGCCAGTAGTGAACGACAGGGGTTCTACGAGCAGTACTTC
CASSERQGFYEQYF
>-|TRBD1|TRBV7-2|18|TRBJ1-1
TGTGCCAGCAGCTCAACAGGGGGACTTTATCAACTGAACACTGAAGCTTTCTTT
CASSSTGGLYQLNTEAFF
>-|TRBD2|TRBV19|15|TRBJ2-3
TGTGCCAGTAGTTCCAGCGGGGGAACCACAGATACGCAGTATTTT
CASSSSGGTTDTQYF
>-|-|TRBV5-1|13|TRBJ2-3
TGCGCCAGCACCGGGACAACTACAGATACGCAGTATTTT
CASTGTTTDTQYF
>-|-|TRBV5-4|13|TRBJ2-5
TGTGCCAGCAGCTTTCTACCATCGGAGACCCAGTACTTC
CASSFLPSETQYF
>once|-|TRBV9|12|TRBJ1-1
TGTGCCAGCAGCGTAGCGGGAGGGACGGCTTTCTTT
CASSVAGGTAFF
>-|-|TRBV12-1|18|TRBJ2-1
TGTGCCAGCAGCTTTGCCGCGATCTGCGCGGGGGGGGCGGGTGAGCAGTTCTTC
CASSFAAICAGGAGEQFF
>-|-|TRBV28|13|TRBJ1-2
TGTGCCAGCAGTTTAACAGGGTTAGGTGGCTACACCTTC
CASSLTGLGGYTF
>-|-|TRBV28|12|TRBJ1-2
TGTGCCAGCCTTGCCAGAGGCTATGGCTACACCTTC
CASLARGYGYTF
>-|-|TRBV3-1/TRBV3-2|15|TRBJ1-1
TGTGCCAGCAGCCAGAGTGGAGGGTCGAACACTGAAGCTTTCTTT
CASSQSGGSNTEAFF
>-|-|TRBV7-2|15|TRBJ1-3
TGTGCCAGCAGCCGCGCGGCGGGGTTTGGAAACACCATATATTTT
CASSRAAGFGNTIYF
>-|TRBD1|TRBV19|14|TRBJ1-2
TGTGCCAGTAGTGCCGAGACAGGGGCGGGCGGCTACACCTTC
CASSAETGAGGYTF
>-|-|TRBV5-1|13|TRBJ1-2
TGCGCCAGCAGCTTGGTGGGGCAGGATGGCTACACCTTC
CASSLVGQDGYTF
>-|TRBD2|TRBV5-6|15|TRBJ2-5
TGTGCCAGCAGCTTCCTAGCGGGGACCCAAGAGACCCAGTACTTC
CASSFLAGTQETQYF
>-|TRBD1|TRBV5-1|15|TRBJ2-2
TGCGCCAGCAGCGGTGGGACAGCGAACACCGGGGAGCTGTTTTTT
CASSGGTANTGELFF
>-|-|TRBV7-2|14|TRBJ1-1
TGTGCCAGCAGCTTAGCAAACTTTGACACTGAAGCTTTCTTT
CASSLANFDTEAFF
>once|TRBD2|TRBV7-7|14|TRBJ2-5
TGTGCCAGCGGGGGGGGACTAGCAGATGAGACCCAGTACTTC
CASGGGLADETQYF
>-|-|TRBV19|12|TRBJ1-2
TGTGCCAGTACCGGTGCCAACTATGGCTACACCTTC
CASTGANYGYTF
>-|-|TRBV20-1|11|TRBJ2-5
TGCAGTGCTAGCGGCGGGGAGACCCAGTACTTC
CSASGGETQYF
>-|TRBD1|TRBV19|12|TRBJ1-1
TGTGCCAGTAGTATGACAGGGTCGCAAGCTTTCTTT
CASSMTGSQAFF
>-|-|TRBV5-5|14|TRBJ1-5
TGTGCCAGCAGCTTGTCGCAGGCCGGGGGGCCCCAGCATTTT
CASSLSQAGGPQHF
>few|-|TRBV3-1/TRBV3-2|13|TRBJ2-2
TGTGCCAGCAGCCAACGAGGCCACGGGGAGCTGTTTTTT
CASSQRGHGELFF